This passage covers 17 T cell receptor beta chains from one sample sequenced in a study of blood T cell repertoires in COVID-19. Clones were read by immunoSEQ multiplex PCR, and TCRdb kept only the in-frame ones, dropping some. The sample yields roughly 200,000 clones, 86% seen once. The sample comprised PBMCs or T cells enriched from blood (not recorded which). These TCRs come from a woman aged 35 to 49 in a cohort exposed to, infected with or recovered from COVID-19 (not recorded which).

This CDR3 reads CASSRARTNEAFF. CDR3 coding DNA: TGTGCCAGCAGTAGGGCTCGGACAAACGAAGCTTTCTTT. This rearrangement joins TRBV6-2 or TRBV6-3 to TRBJ1-1; a possible D gene is TRBD1 (5 bases). V lost 5 bases, J lost 8 bases, and 15 bases lay in between. Germline assignment: CDR1 MNHEY and CDR2 SVGEGT. The CDR3 runs to 13 residues.

This chain uses TRBV6-1 with TRBJ1-1; 7 positions match TRBD1. The CDR3 consists of 16 residues. Germline values: CDR1 MNHNS, CDR2 SASEGT. V gave up 4 bases and J gave up 0 bases; unmatched junction bases: 8. The CDR3 nucleotides are TGTGCCAGCAGTGCCCGGGACAGAAGCTTGAACACTGAAGCTTTCTTT. It yields the protein CASSARDRSLNTEAFF.

J is TRBJ2-1 and V is TRBV11-2; D is unclear. V gave up 5 bases and J gave up 0 bases, with 11 bases separating them. The CDR3 runs to 15 residues. Germline V gene sequence: CDR1 SGHAT, CDR2 FQNNGV. The chain's CDR3 is CASSQVAVSYNEQFF. The DNA of the CDR3 is TGTGCCAGCAGCCAGGTGGCTGTCTCCTACAATGAGCAGTTCTTC.

The chain recombines TRBV11-3 with TRBJ2-2, with 7 bases aligning to TRBD2. The CDR3 totals 14 residues. Germline CDR1 SGHNT, CDR2 YENEEA. Trimming removed 8 bases from V and 3 bases from J; junction bases left unmatched: 6. CDR3 in amino acids: CASAGLADTGELFF. In DNA, the CDR3 is TGTGCCAGCGCTGGCCTAGCGGACACCGGGGAGCTGTTTTTT.

This chain uses TRBV7-9 with TRBJ2-1; no clear D. The germline gives CDR1 SEHNR, CDR2 FQNEAQ (reference sequence). With 5 bases removed from V and 8 bases from J, the gap between germline ends came to 13 bases. The CDR3 runs 13 residues. In nucleotides, the CDR3 is TGTGCCAGCAGCGACAAAGTGGCCCATGAGCAGTTCTTC. Amino acid sequence: CASSDKVAHEQFF.

The chain carries TRBV27 and TRBJ1-5; 7 bases align to TRBD1. The CDR3 loop spans 14 amino acids. Losses at the gene ends were 6 bases for V and 1 base for J; bases not matched to a gene: 3. In germline, CDR1 is MNHEY, CDR2 SMNVEV (reference sequence). The CDR3 region is CASRGTASNQPQHF. The CDR3 DNA sequence: TGTGCCAGCAGAGGGACAGCCAGCAATCAGCCCCAGCATTTT.

The chain uses TRBV7-6 and TRBJ2-6, with D possibly matching TRBD2 (6 bases). The CDR3 is 16 residues long. Germline lookup yields CDR1 SGHVS and CDR2 FNYEAQ. V was trimmed by 4 bases and J by 4 bases, leaving 14 bases between them. Written as DNA, the CDR3 is TGTGCCAGCAGCTGGGACTCACAAACGGGGGCCAACGTCCTGACTTTC. It yields the protein CASSWDSQTGANVLTF.

The chain couples TRBV29-1 to TRBJ2-4, with 10 bases aligning to TRBD1. The CDR3 is 16 amino acids. Per the germline V gene, CDR1 is SQVTM and CDR2 is ANQGSEA. The ends lost 3 bases at V and 2 bases at J; junction bases unmatched: 7. As DNA, the CDR3 is TGCAGCGTTGAGGCCCGGGACAGGGGAACCAAAAACATTCAGTACTTC. Encoded protein: CSVEARDRGTKNIQYF.

The V and J genes are TRBV13 and TRBJ2-5, with TRBD2 as a possible D gene (6 bases). CDR1 is PRHDT and CDR2 is FYEKMQ in the germline V gene (reference sequence). CDR3 size: 15 residues. V was shortened by 4 bases and J by 2 bases, with 14 bases between the two germline ends. The CDR3 loop reads CASSYARRGQETQYF. In DNA, the CDR3 is TGTGCCAGCAGCTACGCACGGCGGGGACAAGAGACCCAGTACTTC. Using reference TRBV13 and TRBJ2-5 for the parts outside the CDR3, the full variable domain is AAGVIQSPRHLIKEKRETATLKCYPIPRHDTVYWYQQGPGQDPQFLISFYEKMQSDKGSIPDRFSAQQFSDYHSELNMSSLELGDSALYFCASSYARRGQETQYFGPGTRLLVL.

The chain has TRBV4-2 and TRBJ2-2; 9 nucleotides line up with TRBD2. This CDR3 is built from 17 residues. In germline, CDR1 is LGHNA, CDR2 YNFKEQ. Trimming at V came to 0 bases and at J to 3 bases, leaving 5 bases not matched to a gene. CDR3 region: CASSQDSGSLYTGELFF. CDR3 DNA sequence: TGTGCCAGCAGCCAAGATAGCGGGAGTTTGTACACCGGGGAGCTGTTTTTT.

This chain joins TRBV12-3 or TRBV12-4 and TRBJ2-1; D not resolved. The CDR3 loop spans 13 amino acids. Trimming cost V 3 bases and J 9 bases, with 12 bases left between them. The CDR3 is CASSFSLSGEQFF. In nucleotides, the CDR3 is TGTGCCAGCAGTTTTTCCTTATCGGGTGAGCAGTTCTTC.

This chain connects TRBV18 to TRBJ2-1, with 9 bases lining up with TRBD2. The germline gives CDR1 KGHSH, CDR2 LQKENI. Trimming at V came to 1 base and at J to 4 bases, leaving 8 bases not matched to a gene. CDR3 length: 17 residues. The CDR3 reads CASSPLAASGIYNEQFF. The CDR3 bases are TGTGCCAGCTCACCACTGGCGGCTAGCGGGATTTACAATGAGCAGTTCTTC.

CDR3 sequence: CASSSGLAGVNEQFF. The CDR3 DNA follows: TGTGCCAGCAGCTCGGGACTAGCGGGAGTCAATGAGCAGTTCTTC. V usage is TRBV7-9 and J usage is TRBJ2-1; 14 nucleotides align to TRBD2. Germline CDR1 and CDR2: SEHNR and FQNEAQ (reference sequence). This CDR3 is built from 15 residues. The V gene end was trimmed by 4 bases and the J gene end by 6 bases; junction bases not matched to a gene: 2.

This clone has a handful of counts. The genes are TRBV24-1 and TRBJ2-7; maybe TRBD2 (6 bases). The CDR3 is 15 amino acids. V dropped 2 bases and J dropped 2 bases, with 12 bases sitting between them. Germline CDR1 reads KGHDR; CDR2 reads SFDVKD. The CDR3 loop is CATSDSLAAPYEQYF. For the CDR3, the DNA is TGTGCCACCAGTGATTCTTTAGCGGCTCCCTACGAGCAGTACTTC.

The genes are TRBV6-5 and TRBJ1-2, with 8 bases aligning to TRBD1. CDR1 and CDR2 from the germline V gene are MNHEY and SVGAGI. The CDR3 runs 15 residues. The trim removed 5 bases at V and 1 base at J, leaving 6 bases unmatched. CDR3 nucleotides: TGTGCCAGCAGTAGGACAGGGAGCCATAACTATGGCTACACCTTC. Translation gives CASSRTGSHNYGYTF.

The chain is built from TRBV9 and TRBJ1-2; D might be TRBD1 (6 bases). The CDR3 consists of 15 residues. CDR1 is SGDLS and CDR2 is YYNGEE in the germline V gene. Deletions cut 0 bases from V and 8 bases from J, with 17 bases between. The CDR3 region is CASSVAYGQGIGYTF. CDR3 in DNA: TGTGCCAGCAGCGTAGCTTACGGGCAGGGGATAGGCTACACCTTC.

V is TRBV7-2 and J is TRBJ1-2; tentatively, D is TRBD1 (6 bases). V was trimmed by 5 bases and J by 4 bases, leaving 11 bases between them. CDR3 length equals 13 residues. Germline values: CDR1 SGHTA, CDR2 FQGNSA. The chain's CDR3 is CASSSTGLYGYTF. CDR3 DNA: TGTGCCAGCAGCAGTACAGGGCTCTATGGCTACACCTTC. Supplemented by reference TRBV7-2 and TRBJ1-2, the full variable domain reads GAGVSQSPSNKVTEKGKDVELRCDPISGHTALYWYRQSLGQGLEFLIYFQGNSAPDKSGLPSDRFSAERTGGSVSTLTIQRTQQEDSAVYLCASSSTGLYGYTFGSGTRLTVV.